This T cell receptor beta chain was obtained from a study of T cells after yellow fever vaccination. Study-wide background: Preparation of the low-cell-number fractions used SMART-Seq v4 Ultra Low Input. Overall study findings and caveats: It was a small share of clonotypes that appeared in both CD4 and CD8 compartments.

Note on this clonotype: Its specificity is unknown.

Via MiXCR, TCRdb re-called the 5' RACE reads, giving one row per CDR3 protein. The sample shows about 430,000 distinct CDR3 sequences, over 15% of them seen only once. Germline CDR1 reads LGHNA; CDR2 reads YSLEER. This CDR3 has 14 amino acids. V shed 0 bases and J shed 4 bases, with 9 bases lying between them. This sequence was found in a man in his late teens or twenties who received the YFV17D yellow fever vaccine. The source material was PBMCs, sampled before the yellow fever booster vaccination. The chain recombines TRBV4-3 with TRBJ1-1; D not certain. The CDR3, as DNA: TGCGCCAGCAGCCAAGAGAGGTGGGGCACTGAAGCTTTCTTT. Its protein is CASSQERWGTEAFF.